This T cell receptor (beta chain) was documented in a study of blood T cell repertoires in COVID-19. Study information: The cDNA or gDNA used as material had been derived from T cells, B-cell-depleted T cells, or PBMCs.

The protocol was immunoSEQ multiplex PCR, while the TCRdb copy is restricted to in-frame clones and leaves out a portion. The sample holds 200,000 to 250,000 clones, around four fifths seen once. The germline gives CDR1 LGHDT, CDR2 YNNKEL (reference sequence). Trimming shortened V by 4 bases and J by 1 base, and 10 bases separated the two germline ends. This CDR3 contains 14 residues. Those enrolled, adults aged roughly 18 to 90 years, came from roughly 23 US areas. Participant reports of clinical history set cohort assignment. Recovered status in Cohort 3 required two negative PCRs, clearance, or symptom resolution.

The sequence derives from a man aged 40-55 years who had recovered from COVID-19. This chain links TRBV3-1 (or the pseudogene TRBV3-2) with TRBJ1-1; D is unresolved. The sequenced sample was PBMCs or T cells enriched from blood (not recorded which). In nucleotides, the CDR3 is TGTGCCAGCAGCCCGATGGGGAGGAACACTGAAGCTTTCTTT. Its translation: CASSPMGRNTEAFF.